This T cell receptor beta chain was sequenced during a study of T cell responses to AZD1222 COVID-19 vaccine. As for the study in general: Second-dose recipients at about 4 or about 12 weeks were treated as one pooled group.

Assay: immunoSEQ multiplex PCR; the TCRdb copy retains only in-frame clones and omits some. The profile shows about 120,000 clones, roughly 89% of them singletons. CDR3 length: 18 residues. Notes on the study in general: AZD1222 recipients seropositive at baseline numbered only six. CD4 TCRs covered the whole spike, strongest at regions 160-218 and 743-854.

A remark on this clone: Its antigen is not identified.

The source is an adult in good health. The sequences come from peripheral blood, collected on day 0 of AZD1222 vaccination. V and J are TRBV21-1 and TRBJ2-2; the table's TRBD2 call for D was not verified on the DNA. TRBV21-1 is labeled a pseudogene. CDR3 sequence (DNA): TGTGCCAGCAGCAAAGCGCCGCGGAAGGTTTGGAACACCGGGGAGCTGTTTTTT. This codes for CASSKAPRKVWNTGELFF.